These T cell receptor beta chains were read from a single sample in a study of blood T cells in healthy people across ages. MiXCR was run by TCRdb on the 5' RACE reads, yielding one entry per CDR3 protein. This table has 1.8 million or so distinct CDR3 sequences, about two fifths appearing once. The sequencing sample was made of blood. The source of these receptors is a human donor in good health. The CDR3 runs from the conserved cysteine through the conserved F or W. The order of the fields is D gene, J gene, clone size, V gene, CDR3 protein, CDR3 DNA. D genes are given only for firm matches. Only part of the rows carry a size: once, few, many, or a class if the clone is expanded.

>TRBD1|TRBJ1-2|.|TRBV5-1
CASSTGDRNGYTF
TGCGCCAGCAGCACCGGGGACAGGAATGGCTACACCTTC
>TRBD1|TRBJ1-5|.|TRBV24-1
CATSDPRTGSDQPQHF
TGTGCCACCAGTGACCCCAGGACAGGGTCCGATCAGCCCCAGCATTTT
>.|TRBJ2-3|few|TRBV5-1
CASSSRRVEDFTDTQYF
TGCGCCAGCAGCTCGAGAAGGGTTGAAGACTTCACAGATACGCAGTATTTT
>TRBD1|TRBJ1-4|few|TRBV4-1
CASSHNRGAGVNEKLFF
TGCGCCAGCAGCCACAACAGGGGGGCGGGGGTTAATGAAAAACTGTTTTTT
>.|TRBJ2-1|.|TRBV2
CASSSGWATYNEQFF
TGTGCCAGCAGTTCGGGGTGGGCCACTTACAATGAGCAGTTCTTC
>TRBD1|TRBJ2-2|.|TRBV5-6
CASSLTGGKTGELFF
TGTGCCAGCAGCTTGACAGGGGGCAAAACCGGGGAGCTGTTTTTT
>.|TRBJ2-5|.|TRBV20-1
CSARDLGSRETQYF
TGCAGTGCTAGAGATCTCGGTAGCAGGGAGACCCAGTACTTC
>TRBD1|TRBJ1-2|.|TRBV20-1
CSARGDRGGFYGYTF
TGCAGTGCTAGAGGGGACAGGGGAGGATTCTATGGCTACACCTTC
>TRBD2|TRBJ2-1|.|TRBV19
CASSMSSGSTGDNEQFF
TGTGCCAGTAGTATGTCTAGCGGTTCTACCGGAGACAATGAGCAGTTCTTC
>TRBD2|TRBJ2-1|.|TRBV4-3
CASSQDWSPGLAGGTYNEQFF
TGCGCCAGCAGCCAAGATTGGTCACCGGGACTAGCGGGGGGGACCTACAATGAGCAGTTCTTC
>.|TRBJ2-7|few|TRBV7-9
CASSDLVTGAYEQYF
TGTGCCAGCAGCGACCTAGTTACAGGAGCCTACGAGCAGTACTTC
>TRBD2|TRBJ2-5|.|TRBV4-2
CASSQGRGGMETQYF
TGTGCCAGCAGCCAAGGTCGGGGGGGGATGGAGACCCAGTACTTC
>TRBD1|TRBJ1-2|few|TRBV7-2
CASSSNRQGTYTF
TGTGCCAGCAGCTCAAATAGACAGGGTACCTACACCTTC
>.|TRBJ2-5|once|TRBV6-1
CASEDHGLGTQYF
TGTGCCAGCGAGGACCATGGGTTAGGGACCCAGTACTTC
>.|TRBJ1-5|once|TRBV3-1
CASSQDHGGNQPQHF
TGTGCCAGCAGCCAAGATCACGGGGGTAATCAGCCCCAGCATTTT
>.|TRBJ1-1|.|TRBV7-3
CASSPYHKGEAFF
TGTGCCAGCAGCCCTTACCACAAGGGTGAAGCTTTCTTT
>.|TRBJ2-4|.|TRBV3-1
CASSHPGGHKQNIQYF
TGTGCCAGCAGCCATCCGGGGGGACACAAACAAAACATTCAGTACTTC
>TRBD2|TRBJ2-7|few|TRBV7-2
CASSLSGGGVHYEQYF
TGTGCCAGCAGCTTAAGCGGCGGGGGGGTCCACTACGAGCAGTACTTC
>TRBD1|TRBJ1-5|.|TRBV7-2
CASSLGLQGNQPQHF
TGTGCCAGCAGCTTAGGTTTACAGGGGAATCAGCCCCAGCATTTT
>.|TRBJ1-1|.|TRBV30
CAWSGWKNTEAFF
TGTGCCTGGAGTGGGTGGAAGAACACTGAAGCTTTCTTT
>TRBD1|TRBJ1-4|.|TRBV10-3
CAISGQGSEKLFF
TGTGCCATCAGTGGACAGGGTTCCGAAAAACTGTTTTTT
>.|TRBJ2-3|many|TRBV7-2
CASSLGPGDADTQYF
TGTGCCAGCAGCTTAGGACCGGGGGACGCAGATACGCAGTATTTT
>.|TRBJ1-2|few|TRBV7-6
CASSLGSQAGSGYTF
TGTGCCAGCAGCTTAGGATCCCAGGCAGGGTCGGGCTACACCTTC
>.|TRBJ2-3|many|TRBV7-2
CASSLVSRSDTQYF
TGTGCCAGCAGCTTAGTATCCCGGTCAGATACGCAGTATTTT
>TRBD1|TRBJ2-3|.|TRBV6-1
CASSDWTGGAYIPGTDTQYF
TGTGCCAGCAGTGATTGGACAGGGGGCGCGTATATCCCTGGCACAGATACGCAGTATTTT
>.|TRBJ1-5|.|TRBV12-3/TRBV12-4
CASKSGNQPQHF
TGTGCCAGCAAATCTGGGAATCAGCCCCAGCATTTT
>.|TRBJ1-4|few|TRBV11-1
CASSSRGLNEKLFF
TGTGCCAGCAGCTCAAGGGGCCTTAATGAAAAACTGTTTTTT
>.|TRBJ1-2|once|TRBV12-3/TRBV12-4
CASSDTAWDGYTF
TGTGCCAGCAGCGATACAGCTTGGGATGGCTACACCTTC
>.|TRBJ2-5|.|TRBV7-2
CASSLSTGATQETQYF
TGTGCCAGCAGCTTGTCGACAGGAGCAACACAAGAGACCCAGTACTTC
>TRBD1|TRBJ1-2|.|TRBV5-1
CASSLAVGDRGGYTF
TGCGCCAGCAGCTTGGCCGTCGGGGACAGGGGTGGCTACACCTTC
>.|TRBJ2-7|.|TRBV7-2
CASSLRLGAREQYF
TGTGCCAGCAGCTTAAGACTAGGTGCGCGGGAGCAGTACTTC
>.|TRBJ2-7|few|TRBV7-2
CASSLGPAAYEQYF
TGTGCCAGCAGCCTGGGTCCCGCAGCCTACGAGCAGTACTTC
>.|TRBJ1-2|.|TRBV2
CASSEALGSSYGYTF
TGTGCCAGCAGTGAAGCGCTGGGCAGCAGCTATGGCTACACCTTC
>.|TRBJ1-1|.|TRBV5-1
CASRQGFEAFF
TGCGCCAGCAGGCAGGGGTTTGAAGCTTTCTTT
>TRBD1|TRBJ2-7|.|TRBV10-3
CAISAGQDLSEQYF
TGTGCCATCAGTGCCGGACAGGACCTAAGCGAGCAGTACTTC
>.|TRBJ2-1|few|TRBV6-5
CASRGDREAYNEQFF
TGTGCCAGCAGGGGCGACAGGGAGGCCTACAATGAGCAGTTCTTC
>TRBD2|TRBJ2-3|.|TRBV5-1
CASSLPLAGAATQYF
TGCGCCAGCAGCTTGCCCCTAGCGGGGGCTGCTACGCAGTATTTT
>.|TRBJ2-7|few|TRBV29-1
CSVEEGALPYEQYF
TGCAGCGTTGAAGAGGGAGCGTTACCCTACGAGCAGTACTTC
>.|TRBJ1-4|.|TRBV28
CASSPLGVYTNEKLFF
TGTGCCAGCAGTCCTCTTGGGGTCTACACTAATGAAAAACTGTTTTTT